Below are 15 T cell receptor beta chains sequenced from a single sample in a study of T cells expressing NK-cell markers. TCRdb re-called the 5' RACE reads; one entry per CDR3 protein, DNA not given. The sample data list 150,000 to 200,000 distinct CDR3 sequences. The sequencing sample was made of blood T cells: a sorted CD56 or NKG2C T cell subset, CD4+ or CD8+ T cells, or bulk PBMC T cells (not recorded which). The receptors originated from a man aged 18-75 years in good health.

The V call is TRBV14, the J call TRBJ2-7. This CDR3 is built from 13 residues. Germline values: CDR1 SGHDN, CDR2 FVKESK. CDR3 sequence: CASSQEGTYEQYF.

Here the CDR3 reads CASSFWGILGASNYGYTF. The rearrangement uses TRBV5-1 and TRBJ1-2; the TCRdb call, TRBD1, lacks DNA for checking. The germline gives CDR1 SGHRS, CDR2 YFSETQ. The CDR3 sequence is 18 residues long.

The rearrangement joins TRBV7-9 to TRBJ2-7; TCRdb names TRBD2, which stays unverified in the absence of DNA. CDR3 length: 14 residues. Germline V gene lookup returns CDR1 SEHNR and CDR2 FQNEAQ (reference sequence). CDR3 region: CASSFVGTSYEQYF.

The chain is built from TRBV3-1 and TRBJ1-5; the D gene TCRdb calls, TRBD1, cannot be checked with no DNA. The CDR3 spans 16 residues. Looked up from germline, CDR1 is LGHDT and CDR2 is YNNKEL (reference sequence). The CDR3 protein is CASSHGGGTGFQPQHF.

This chain connects TRBV11-3 to TRBJ2-1; TCRdb returns TRBD1, unconfirmable since there is no DNA. The germline V gene has CDR1 SGHNT and CDR2 YENEEA. CDR3 length equals 17 residues. The CDR3 sequence is CASSSRAGGPSDNEQFF.

V usage is TRBV19 and J usage is TRBJ2-1; the D call from TCRdb, TRBD1, cannot be confirmed without DNA. From germline, CDR1 is LNHDA and CDR2 SQIVND (reference sequence). The CDR3 loop spans 15 amino acids. The CDR3 loop reads CASSSMQGSYNEQFF.

The J gene is TRBJ2-1, the V gene TRBV9; lacking DNA, the TRBD1 call made by TCRdb goes unchecked. The CDR3 consists of 15 residues. Germline V gene data show CDR1 as SGDLS and CDR2 as YYNGEE. CDR3 protein: CASSAWTGGSNEQFF.

J is TRBJ2-5 and V is TRBV20-1; TCRdb's D gene call, TRBD1, goes unchecked for lack of DNA. Germline CDR1 and CDR2: DFQATT and SNEGSKA (reference sequence). The CDR3 runs 15 residues. CDR3 amino acids: CSAEETGGGGETQYF.

The V gene is TRBV7-6, the J gene TRBJ2-3; the D call of TRBD1 rests on TCRdb alone, since no DNA is present to check it. Germline values: CDR1 SGHVS, CDR2 FNYEAQ. This CDR3 contains 15 residues. The CDR3 reads CASSSRGQGSDTQYF.

The chain links TRBV7-9 to TRBJ2-1; TCRdb picks TRBD2, but there is no DNA to check that call. The CDR3 runs 16 residues. Germline V gives CDR1 SEHNR, CDR2 FQNEAQ (reference sequence). The CDR3 spells CASRGPDVSSYNEQFF.

The chain employs TRBV2 and TRBJ2-3; TCRdb lists TRBD2, though no DNA is available to test this call. The CDR3 has 16 residues. Germline CDR1 reads SNHLY; CDR2 reads FYNNEI. CDR3 loop: CASSATGTSSTDTQYF.

CDR3 sequence reads: CASSQDMASEPNTGELFF. This chain links TRBV4-1 with TRBJ2-2. The CDR3 extends over 18 amino acids. Germline values: CDR1 MGHRA, CDR2 YSYEKL.

V is TRBV7-9 and J is TRBJ2-7; TCRdb returns TRBD2, unconfirmable since there is no DNA. This CDR3 region has 15 residues. Germline V lookup: CDR1 SEHNR, CDR2 FQNEAQ (reference sequence). This CDR3 is CASSLEGTSSYEQYF.

The chain couples TRBV19 to TRBJ2-5; TCRdb's D call of TRBD1 is untestable without DNA. CDR3 length: 14 amino acids. The germline V gene has CDR1 LNHDA and CDR2 SQIVND (reference sequence). CDR3 loop: CASSRTGDQETQYF. Combining the CDR3 with reference TRBV19 and TRBJ2-5 gives the whole variable domain DGGITQSPKYLFRKEGQNVTLSCEQNLNHDAMYWYRQDPGQGLRLIYYSQIVNDFQKGDIAEGYSVSREKKESFPLTVTSAQKNPTAFYLCASSRTGDQETQYFGPGTRLLVL.

The rearrangement links TRBV7-9 to TRBJ1-4; the TRBD1 assignment by TCRdb is unverifiable without DNA. In germline, CDR1 is SEHNR, CDR2 FQNEAQ (reference sequence). This CDR3 contains 14 residues. CDR3: CASSGGGWGEKLFF.